This T cell receptor (beta chain) derives from a study of identical twins. Each CDR3 protein gets one entry after TCRdb re-called the 5' RACE reads with MiXCR. Of about 530,000 distinct CDR3 sequences listed, 20% to 25% are singletons. The CDR3 runs 15 residues. The germline gives CDR1 SGHTA, CDR2 FQGNSA. V was trimmed by 5 bases and J by 6 bases, leaving 17 bases between them. The same data also contributed to another study, on yellow fever vaccine responses in identical twins.

The chain uses TRBV7-2 and TRBJ2-1; perhaps TRBD2 as D (6 bases). The source of this sequence is a woman under 30 in good health. The specimen was CD4+ T cells sorted from blood. CDR3 DNA: TGTGCCAGCAGCCCGGAGGGCGCGGTGGTCAATGAGCAGTTCTTC. It yields the protein CASSPEGAVVNEQFF.